Presented here are 27 T cell receptor beta chains from one specimen sequenced in a study of blood T cell repertoires in COVID-19. TCRdb keeps only in-frame clones here, not all; method: immunoSEQ multiplex PCR. Of over 200,000 clones listed, 65% to 85% are singletons. Input material: peripheral blood. The receptors shown here come from a woman aged 50 to 65 with acute or convalescent COVID-19.

The chain links TRBV2 to TRBJ2-7; D possibly corresponds to TRBD1 (6 bases). The CDR3 extends over 15 amino acids. V was cut by 8 bases and J by 1 base, with 18 bases left in between. Germline CDR1 reads SNHLY; CDR2 reads FYNNEI. This CDR3 is CASQIYRESSYEQYF. The CDR3 nucleotides are TGTGCCAGCCAGATTTACAGGGAATCGTCCTACGAGCAGTACTTC.

The chain combines TRBV7-6 with TRBJ2-2, with 7 bases identical to TRBD2. The CDR3 sequence is 15 residues long. V gave up 5 bases and J gave up 4 bases; unmatched junction bases: 7. Per the germline V gene, CDR1 is SGHVS and CDR2 is FNYEAQ. CDR3 nucleotides: TGTGCCAGCAGCCCCGCGGGGGACGGCACCGGGGAGCTGTTTTTT. It codes for CASSPAGDGTGELFF.

The chain joins TRBV11-2 to TRBJ1-1, with 8 nucleotides matching TRBD1. The CDR3 covers 12 residues. Germline values: CDR1 SGHAT, CDR2 FQNNGV. J was trimmed by 4 bases and V by 8 bases; bases with no gene match: 3. The CDR3 bases are TGTGCCAGCGGAACAGGGGGCACTGAAGCTTTCTTT. Protein: CASGTGGTEAFF.

This clone has a handful of counts. The chain couples TRBV18 to TRBJ1-5; 8 bases agree with TRBD1. This CDR3 has 15 amino acids. Germline V CDR1 and CDR2: KGHSH, LQKENI. The V gene end was trimmed by 4 bases and the J gene end by 5 bases; junction bases not matched to a gene: 7. The chain's CDR3 is CASSQDRATYQPQHF. The CDR3 DNA sequence: TGTGCCAGCTCACAGGACAGGGCAACTTATCAGCCCCAGCATTTT.

The chain couples TRBV2 to TRBJ1-1; TRBD1 might be the D (5 bases). Trimming removed 0 bases from V and 6 bases from J, with 14 bases in between. The germline gives CDR1 SNHLY, CDR2 FYNNEI. The CDR3 sequence is 15 residues long. The CDR3 sequence is CASSEALGGIAEAFF. CDR3 sequence (DNA): TGTGCCAGCAGTGAAGCGCTGGGGGGAATAGCTGAAGCTTTCTTT.

The rearrangement links TRBV28 to TRBJ2-1; D might be TRBD1 (6 bases). The CDR3 loop spans 17 amino acids. From germline, CDR1 is MDHEN and CDR2 SYDVKM. The V end lost 6 bases, the J end lost 0 bases, and 18 bases lay between the germline ends. CDR3 bases: TGTGCCAGCAGGACACCTCGACGAGGGGGCTCCTACAATGAGCAGTTCTTC. Translated, it gives CASRTPRRGGSYNEQFF.

This chain links TRBV3-1 (or the pseudogene TRBV3-2) with TRBJ2-5; TRBD2 is a possible D gene (6 bases). The V end lost 4 bases, the J end lost 4 bases, and 16 bases lay between the germline ends. CDR3 size: 15 residues. Germline-derived CDR1 and CDR2 are LGHDT and YNNKEL (reference sequence). The CDR3 region has the DNA TGTGCCAGCAGCCCTATTACGGGAGTAGGAGAGACCCAGTACTTC. This sequence encodes CASSPITGVGETQYF.

This clone has just one count. The chain is built from TRBV19 and TRBJ2-7, with 10 bases that match TRBD2. This CDR3 contains 17 residues. Germline values: CDR1 LNHDA, CDR2 SQIVND (reference sequence). J gave up 1 base and V 5 bases, and 11 bases lay outside the gene matches. The CDR3 nucleotides read TGTGCCAGTAGTTCCACCCCCCGGACTAGCGGTTCCTACGAGCAGTACTTC. This sequence encodes CASSSTPRTSGSYEQYF.

The chain recombines TRBV10-3 with TRBJ2-7; perhaps TRBD1 as D (7 bases). Trimming removed 2 bases at V and 7 bases at J, with 27 bases between. The CDR3 sequence is 18 residues long. CDR1 ENHRY and CDR2 SYGVKD come from the germline V gene. CDR3 nucleotide sequence: TGTGCCATCAGTGAGGGTCCAAGGCGGGACAGCGGCTTTGGGGAGCAGTACTTC. As protein: CAISEGPRRDSGFGEQYF.

The chain uses TRBV19 and TRBJ1-2; D remains ambiguous. The V gene's germline CDR1 is LNHDA and CDR2 SQIVND (reference sequence). The CDR3 is made up of 14 amino acids. V shed 5 bases and J shed 4 bases, with 14 bases lying between them. The DNA for the CDR3 is TGTGCCAGTAGTCCGCGGTTGGAAAGCTATGGCTACACCTTC. Translation: CASSPRLESYGYTF.

The J gene is TRBJ1-5, the V gene TRBV19; 10 bases are a match to TRBD1. The CDR3 length is 17 residues. J was trimmed by 3 bases and V by 3 bases; bases with no gene match: 8. The germline gives CDR1 LNHDA, CDR2 SQIVND (reference sequence). CDR3 residues: CASSMDRGGMNNQPQHF. DNA of the CDR3: TGTGCCAGTAGTATGGACAGGGGGGGTATGAACAATCAGCCCCAGCATTTT.

This sequence joins TRBV18 and TRBJ2-2; 7 nucleotides line up with TRBD2. V lost 5 bases and J lost 4; bases outside the gene matches: 7. The CDR3 has 15 residues. The germline V gene encodes CDR1 KGHSH and CDR2 LQKENI. CDR3 in DNA: TGTGCCAGCTCATCTAGCGGTTCGAGCACCGGGGAGCTGTTTTTT. Translating gives CASSSSGSSTGELFF.

The sample holds one count of this clone. The chain employs TRBV5-1 and TRBJ2-1; TRBD2 matches at 11 bases. CDR1 and CDR2 (germline): SGHRS, YFSETQ. V shed 0 bases, J shed 7 bases, and the junction held 3 bases outside the gene matches. This CDR3 spans 15 amino acids. In nucleotides, the CDR3 is TGCGCCAGCAGCTTGGGAACTAGCGGGAGAAATGAGCAGTTCTTC. This encodes CASSLGTSGRNEQFF.

This chain joins TRBV5-4 and TRBJ1-3; 10 nucleotides align to TRBD1. CDR3 length equals 18 residues. CDR1 is SGHNT, CDR2 YYREEE, per germline (reference sequence). V was pared by 6 bases and J by 1 base, with 13 bases of the junction left unmatched. The DNA of the CDR3 is TGTGCCAGCACCTCACACCGGGACAGGGGACTGTCTGGAAACACCATATATTTT. Translated: CASTSHRDRGLSGNTIYF.

The chain joins TRBV28 to TRBJ1-1; 8 bases agree with TRBD1. J lost 5 bases, V lost 6 bases, and 11 bases had no gene match. The V gene's germline CDR1 is MDHEN and CDR2 SYDVKM. CDR3 length equals 15 residues. The chain's CDR3 is CASRITGGGWTEAFF. The CDR3 DNA follows: TGTGCCAGCAGAATAACAGGGGGAGGATGGACTGAAGCTTTCTTT.

This clone showed up just once. The chain combines TRBV6-4 with TRBJ2-7, with 10 bases that match TRBD2. Germline CDR1 and CDR2: MRHNA and SNTAGT. This CDR3 comprises 20 residues. V trimming: 5 bases; J trimming: 1 base; junction bases outside the gene matches: 20. CDR3 in DNA: TGTGCCAGCAGTCCAAATCCCTCCCAAGCGGGAGGGCCAAAGTCCTACGAGCAGTACTTC. The encoded protein is CASSPNPSQAGGPKSYEQYF.

CDR3 protein: CASSQDGTSGSGNEQFF. CDR3 coding DNA: TGTGCCAGCAGCCAAGATGGGACTAGCGGGAGTGGTAATGAGCAGTTCTTC. The chain employs TRBV4-2 and TRBJ2-1; 14 nucleotides match TRBD2. The V and J ends lost 0 bases and 7 bases, in that order; junction bases with no gene match: 5. Germline assignment: CDR1 LGHNA and CDR2 YNFKEQ. The CDR3 covers 17 residues.

DNA for the CDR3: TGCGCCAGCAGCTTCGGGACACATATCATGGACGACACCGGGGAGCTGTTTTTT. Its translation: CASSFGTHIMDDTGELFF. This chain uses TRBV5-1 with TRBJ2-2; TRBD1 is a possible D gene (6 bases). Germline values: CDR1 SGHRS, CDR2 YFSETQ. Trimming stripped 2 bases from V and 3 bases from J, with 20 bases between. This CDR3 has 18 residues.

The rearrangement uses TRBV14 and TRBJ1-1; 7 bases align to TRBD1. The length of the CDR3 is 14 residues. V shed 5 bases, J shed 1 base, and the junction held 4 bases outside the gene matches. Germline V gene lookup returns CDR1 SGHDN and CDR2 FVKESK. The CDR3 loop is CASSSRTGNTEAFF. Written as DNA, the CDR3 is TGTGCCAGCAGCTCGCGGACAGGGAACACTGAAGCTTTCTTT.

A few counts support this clone. The V call is TRBV29-1, the J call TRBJ2-1; TRBD1 aligns across 8 bases. The trim removed 7 bases at V and 8 bases at J, leaving 13 bases unmatched. There are 14 residues in the CDR3. Germline lookup yields CDR1 SQVTM and CDR2 ANQGSEA. The CDR3 loop is CSALVAGGIYEQFF. The CDR3 nucleotides read TGCAGCGCACTGGTTGCAGGGGGCATCTATGAGCAGTTCTTC.

This chain's CDR3 is CASSSGAGDEQFF. In DNA form, the CDR3 reads TGTGCCAGTAGTTCAGGGGCGGGGGATGAGCAGTTCTTC. The chain carries TRBV19 and TRBJ2-1, with D possibly matching TRBD2 (7 bases). V lost 5 bases and J 8 bases, leaving 13 bases between the germline ends. The CDR3 totals 13 residues. Germline V lookup: CDR1 LNHDA, CDR2 SQIVND (reference sequence).

The chain is built from TRBV18 and TRBJ2-3; 12 nucleotides line up with TRBD2. The V gene's germline CDR1 is KGHSH and CDR2 LQKENI. Trimming removed 2 bases from V and 3 bases from J; junction bases left unmatched: 6. This CDR3 is built from 17 residues. CDR3 protein: CASSPGLAGIETDTQYF. CDR3 coding DNA: TGTGCCAGCTCACCAGGACTAGCGGGAATCGAGACAGATACGCAGTATTTT.

The CDR3: CASRKQGITDTQYF. The CDR3 region has the DNA TGTGCCAGCAGGAAACAGGGAATAACAGATACGCAGTATTTT. The chain has TRBV27 and TRBJ2-3, with D possibly TRBD1 on 6 matching bases. V was clipped by 6 bases and J by 3 bases, with 13 bases between them. Looked up from germline, CDR1 is MNHEY and CDR2 is SMNVEV (reference sequence). The CDR3 runs to 14 residues.

The sample holds a few counts of this clone. The J gene is TRBJ1-1, the V gene TRBV7-2, with D maybe TRBD1 (6 bases). V was trimmed by 3 bases and J by 11 bases, leaving 13 bases between them. The CDR3 extends over 12 amino acids. Germline CDR1 SGHTA, CDR2 FQGNSA. CDR3 DNA: TGTGCCAGCAGCTTCAACCTGAGGGGGGCTTTCTTT. Protein sequence: CASSFNLRGAFF.

The chain is built from TRBV10-2 and TRBJ1-4; possibly TRBD1 for D (6 bases). Looked up from germline, CDR1 is WSHSY and CDR2 is SAAADI. The CDR3 sequence is 13 residues long. V lost 6 bases to trimming and J lost 3 bases, with 8 bases between them. The CDR3 here is CASRTGSNEKLFF. The CDR3 bases are TGCGCCAGCAGGACAGGTTCTAATGAAAAACTGTTTTTT.

This chain joins TRBV3-1 (or the pseudogene TRBV3-2) and TRBJ1-1; D perhaps matches TRBD1 (5 bases). Trimming removed 1 base from V and 6 bases from J, with 12 bases in between. CDR3 size: 14 residues. The V gene's germline CDR1 is LGHDT and CDR2 YNNKEL (reference sequence). In DNA form, the CDR3 reads TGTGCCAGCAGCCAAGTTAAGGGAGGGGCTGAAGCTTTCTTT. Translating it yields CASSQVKGGAEAFF.

The gene calls are TRBV24-1 and TRBJ2-1; TRBD2 matches 7 bases. J gave up 6 bases and V 0 bases, and 4 bases lay outside the gene matches. This CDR3 is built from 15 residues. Germline V gives CDR1 KGHDR, CDR2 SFDVKD. CDR3 nucleotides: TGTGCCACCAGTGATTTGTGGGGGGGATTCAATGAGCAGTTCTTC. Translation: CATSDLWGGFNEQFF.